These 10 T cell receptor beta chains came from one sample sequenced in a study of regulatory T cells in long-lasting Graves disease. Relying on iRepertoire HTBI primers and Arm-PCR of CDR3 regions, the team built TCR beta libraries. TCRdb called the multiplex PCR reads again in MiXCR, with one record for every CDR3 protein. The sample has approximately 490,000 distinct CDR3 sequences, 15% to 20% seen once; the top ten hold less than 15%. The time point here: newly diagnosed GD, antithyroid drugs for less than 3 months. RNA extracted from PBMCs served as the sequencing template. These sequences were also reported in another study, on T cells in Graves' hyperthyroidism and ophthalmopathy.

The sequenced sample was peripheral blood mononuclear cells (PBMCs), obtained at new diagnosis, from a patient treated with antithyroid drugs. The receptor source for this set is a man between 40 and 49 years old with Graves disease.

This clonotype was counted at least ten times. The chain has TRBV12-3 or TRBV12-4 and TRBJ2-7; D gene ambiguous. V was shortened by 6 bases and J by 0 bases, with 3 bases between the two germline ends. This CDR3 has 11 amino acids. The CDR3 DNA reads TGTGCCAGCAGCGGCTCCTACGAGCAGTACTTC. It is translated as CASSGSYEQYF.

This clonotype was counted only a few times. The V call is TRBV28, the J call TRBJ2-7; D is perhaps TRBD1 or TRBD2 (5 bases each). CDR3 length: 13 residues. Trimming cost V 8 bases and J 2 bases, with 13 bases left between them. Germline-derived CDR1 and CDR2 are MDHEN and SYDVKM. This chain's CDR3 is CASAPGPTYEQYF. CDR3 nucleotide sequence: TGTGCCAGCGCCCCGGGGCCCACCTACGAGCAGTACTTC.

This clonotype was detected ten times or more. The J gene is TRBJ2-7, the V gene TRBV12-3 or TRBV12-4, with 9 bases matching TRBD2. The CDR3 is made up of 15 amino acids. After removal of 2 bases from V and 0 bases from J, the junction contained 2 bases not matched to a gene. The CDR3 nucleotides read TGTGCCAGCAGTTTATTGCGGGAGGGCTCCTACGAGCAGTACTTC. Translating it yields CASSLLREGSYEQYF.

This clonotype was seen many times. The chain joins TRBV6-1 to TRBJ2-5; a possible D gene is TRBD2 (6 bases). CDR3 length: 16 residues. V lost 8 bases and J 5 bases, leaving 24 bases between the germline ends. Germline assignment: CDR1 MNHNS and CDR2 SASEGT. CDR3: CASLNLGGALGETQYF. The CDR3, as DNA: TGTGCCAGCCTTAATCTGGGAGGAGCCCTGGGGGAGACCCAGTACTTC.

At least ten counts were recorded for this clonotype. The V and J genes are TRBV28 and TRBJ2-3, with TRBD1 identical over 7 bases. The CDR3 has 15 residues. Germline CDR1 and CDR2: MDHEN and SYDVKM. Losses at the gene ends were 3 bases for V and 3 bases for J; bases not matched to a gene: 6. The CDR3 is CASSLVGTDTDTQYF. The CDR3 DNA is TGTGCCAGCAGTTTGGTCGGGACAGATACAGATACGCAGTATTTT.

The chain links TRBV27 to TRBJ2-7; TRBD1 matches 10 bases. CDR1 is MNHEY and CDR2 is SMNVEV in the germline V gene (reference sequence). CDR3 size: 15 residues. Trimming at V came to 5 bases and at J to 3 bases, leaving 7 bases not matched to a gene. CDR3 loop: CASSPAGTGVYEQYF. CDR3 coding DNA: TGTGCCAGCAGTCCCGCCGGGACAGGGGTCTACGAGCAGTACTTC.

Of note for this clonotype: This may be a read error, as it is one base from a much larger clone. The rearrangement links TRBV28 to TRBJ2-7; TRBD1 is a possible D gene (5 bases). Trimming left V 5 bases short and J 9 bases short, with 17 bases between. Per germline, CDR1 MDHEN and CDR2 SYDVKM. CDR3 size: 13 residues. The CDR3 reads CASSPRQGHGQYF. CDR3 DNA: TGTGCCAGCAGTCCCCGGCAGGGCCACGGGCAGTACTTC.

The chain is built from TRBV20-1 and TRBJ1-2, with 7 nucleotides matching TRBD1. Germline V gene lookup returns CDR1 DFQATT and CDR2 SNEGSKA (reference sequence). The CDR3 contains 13 residues. Trimming took 3 bases from V and 4 from J; bases not matched to a gene: 5. CDR3: CSASPQGFYGYTF. The CDR3, as DNA: TGCAGTGCTAGTCCACAGGGGTTCTATGGCTACACCTTC.

The chain has TRBV6-1 and TRBJ2-3, with D unresolved. Trimming took 7 bases from V and 0 from J, leaving 8 bases between them. The CDR3 loop spans 13 amino acids. Germline V lookup: CDR1 MNHNS, CDR2 SASEGT. CDR3 region: CASTGGSTDTQYF. As DNA, the CDR3 is TGTGCCAGCACTGGCGGCAGCACAGATACGCAGTATTTT.

Here the CDR3 reads CSASDGTGGWYEQYF. Written as DNA, the CDR3 is TGCAGTGCGTCAGACGGGACAGGGGGCTGGTACGAGCAGTACTTC. This chain connects TRBV20-1 to TRBJ2-7; the match to TRBD1 covers 12 bases. This CDR3 has 15 residues. Germline CDR1 reads DFQATT; CDR2 reads SNEGSKA (reference sequence). J was trimmed by 4 bases and V by 6 bases; bases with no gene match: 10.